The 18 T cell receptor beta chains below come from one sample, sequenced in a study of CD8+ T cells in alopecia areata. CD4, CD8alpha, NKG2D, NKG2ACE and other markers were used to sort pooled cutaneous lymph node cells. Investigators isolated RNA and reverse transcribed it into cDNA to act as the sequencing template. Here immunoSEQ multiplex PCR was the method, and the copy in TCRdb shows in-frame clones only, minus some. The sample contains approximately 300,000 clones, none of them singletons. The specimen was CD4+ T cells sorted from a lymph node. The receptors derive from a C3H/HeJ mouse with alopecia areata. This line is of MHC haplotype H2-k.

A few counts support this clone. Mouse names are used for the genes. The missing CDR3 end, 4 residues past where the read stops, is filled in from the germline J gene. The same CDR3 also results from other DNA sequences found in this sample. V gene TRBV5 combines with J gene TRBJ1-1; D remains unclear. From germline, CDR1 is LGHNA and CDR2 YNLKQL (reference sequence). V was shortened by 4 bases and J by 0 bases, with 3 bases between the two germline ends. This CDR3 contains 12 residues. CDR3 residues: CASSPENTEVFF. CDR3 DNA, as far as it was read: TGTGCCAGCAGCCCTGAGAACACA.

Remarks on this clone: The gene names here belong to mouse. The read comes to an end 4 residues before the CDR3 does, leaving the germline J gene to fill in the end. The chain couples TRBV1 to TRBJ2-1; possible D gene TRBD2, 5 bases. Germline V gives CDR1 NSQYPW, CDR2 LRSPGD (reference sequence). This CDR3 has 15 amino acids. V dropped 0 bases and J dropped 3 bases, with 9 bases sitting between them. CDR3 DNA (partial): TGCACCTGCAGTGCAGAGTCCTGGGCCTATGCT. Translation: CTCSAESWAYA. The full CDR3 protein reads CTCSAESWAYAEQFF.

Points on this clone: The gene symbols are mouse symbols. The CDR3 extends 4 residues past the end of the read, so its final part is completed from the germline J gene. The rearrangement joins TRBV13-1 to TRBJ2-3; 10 bases are a match to TRBD1. Looked up from germline, CDR1 is NSHNY and CDR2 is SYGAGN. After removal of 3 bases from V and 1 base from J, the junction contained 5 bases not matched to a gene. The CDR3 covers 16 residues. Incomplete CDR3 DNA: TGTGCCAGCAGTGGGGGACAGGGGAAGGGTGCAGAA. Residues: CASSGGQGKGAE. The full CDR3 protein is CASSGGQGKGAETLYF.

Regarding this clone: Mouse gene names apply. The missing CDR3 end, 4 residues past where the read stops, is filled in from the germline J gene. J is TRBJ1-1 and V is TRBV19; TRBD1 is a possible D gene (5 bases). The germline CDR1 and CDR2 sequences are FNHDT and SITEND (reference sequence). The CDR3 is 12 amino acids. The V end was cut by 5 bases, the J end by 4 bases, with 9 bases between. The CDR3: CASSFRATEVFF. Partial CDR3 DNA: TGTGCCAGCAGCTTCAGGGCCACA.

This clone was observed a few times. Mouse germline and gene names are used. The CDR3 end lies 4 residues beyond the end of the read and is filled in from the germline J gene. The V call is TRBV13-3, the J call TRBJ2-5; 9 bases are a match to TRBD2. This CDR3 comprises 14 residues. CDR1 and CDR2 from the germline V gene are NNHDY and SYVADS. Here the CDR3 reads CASSDAWGGDTQYF. The CDR3 DNA, read in part, is TGTGCCAGCAGTGATGCCTGGGGGGGTGAC.

This clone was counted between two and nine times. Gene labels here are mouse ones. The read halts 4 residues ahead of the CDR3 end, with the missing end drawn from the germline J gene. This chain uses TRBV4 with TRBJ1-2; 9 bases align to TRBD1. V trimming: 4 bases; J trimming: 4 bases; junction bases outside the gene matches: 4. CDR1 LGHDT and CDR2 YNNKQL come from the germline V gene (reference sequence). The CDR3 is 14 amino acids. The part of the CDR3 DNA that was read is TGTGCCAGCAGCTTACAGGGGGCTGGCTCC. Encoded protein: CASSLQGAGS. The full CDR3 is CASSLQGAGSDYTF.

Comments on this clone: Gene names and germline refer to mouse. The read is 4 residues too short to cover the CDR3 end, so that end is filled in from the germline J gene. Other DNA sequences within the sample encode an identical CDR3. The V and J genes are TRBV31 and TRBJ2-5; 9 nucleotides agree with TRBD2. Germline lookup yields CDR1 GKSSPN and CDR2 SITVG. CDR3 length: 13 residues. V shed 7 bases, J shed 0 bases, and the junction held 2 bases outside the gene matches. CDR3 region: CALTGGNQDTQYF. Partial CDR3 DNA: TGTGCCTTGACTGGGGGTAACCAAGAC. Variable domain in full (rest from reference TRBV31 and TRBJ2-5): AQTIHQWPVAEIKAVGSPLSLGCTIKGKSSPNLYWYWQATGGTLQQLFYSITVGQVESVVQLNLSASRPKDDQFILSTEKLLLSHSGFYLCALTGGNQDTQYFGPGTRLLVL.

This clone was picked up a small number of times. Mouse germline and gene names are used. The read terminates 4 residues before the CDR3 end, so the remaining end is supplied by the germline J gene. The chain couples TRBV31 to TRBJ1-2; 9 positions agree with TRBD1. Trimming took 2 bases from V and 2 from J; bases not matched to a gene: 0. The CDR3 has 13 residues. CDR1 and CDR2 (germline): GKSSPN, SITVG. The CDR3 here is CAWSTGGNSDYTF. The covered CDR3 bases are TGTGCCTGGAGTACAGGGGGCAACTCC.

Notes on this clone: Gene names follow the mouse nomenclature. The read ends 4 residues shy of where the CDR3 ends; the end is completed using the germline J gene. This chain joins TRBV17 and TRBJ2-1, with 8 bases identical to TRBD1. The CDR3 has 15 amino acids. CDR1 is MNHDT, CDR2 YYDKIL, per germline. The sequenced part of the CDR3 DNA is TGTGCTAGCAGTAGAGACAGGGGGCGCCGGGCT. Its translation: CASSRDRGRRA. The full CDR3 sequence reads CASSRDRGRRAEQFF.

This clone has a handful of counts. Here the gene names and germline are mouse. The CDR3 extends 4 residues past the end of the read, so its final part is completed from the germline J gene. This rearrangement joins TRBV5 to TRBJ2-2; 10 positions agree with TRBD2. Germline V CDR1 and CDR2: LGHNA, YNLKQL (reference sequence). This CDR3 is built from 17 residues. Trimming took 0 bases from V and 3 from J; bases not matched to a gene: 4. The CDR3 sequence is CASSQDMTGGYTGQLYF. The sequenced part of the CDR3 DNA is TGTGCCAGCAGCCAAGATATGACTGGGGGGTACACCGGG.

This clone was counted a few times. The gene names given are mouse names. The sequence runs out 4 residues before the end of the CDR3; the remainder is reconstructed from the germline J gene. J is TRBJ1-2 and V is TRBV19, with 12 positions matching TRBD1. The ends lost 4 bases at V and 1 base at J; junction bases unmatched: 5. Germline values: CDR1 FNHDT, CDR2 SITEND (reference sequence). This CDR3 is 16 amino acids long. CDR3 sequence reads: CASSFRDRGRNSDYTF. The sequenced part of the CDR3 DNA is TGTGCCAGCAGTTTCCGGGACAGGGGGCGAAACTCC.

This clone came up a few times. Germline and genes here are mouse. The read stops 4 residues short of the end of the CDR3; the missing end is completed from the germline J gene. Other DNA sequences within the sample encode an identical CDR3. This sequence joins TRBV5 and TRBJ2-3; 8 nucleotides agree with TRBD1. Germline trimming cut 6 bases from V and 3 bases from J; bases unmatched to any gene: 8. Germline CDR1 and CDR2: LGHNA and YNLKQL (reference sequence). The CDR3 contains 15 residues. This CDR3 reads CASSPQGAGAETLYF. Partial CDR3 DNA: TGTGCCAGCAGTCCCCAGGGGGCGGGGGCAGAA.

This clone turned up a few times. Gene names and germline match the mouse. The read terminates 4 residues ahead of where the CDR3 ends, so the germline J gene completes it. The chain links TRBV19 to TRBJ2-3; the match to TRBD2 covers 8 bases. V shed 5 bases, J shed 1 base, and the junction held 3 bases outside the gene matches. Germline V lookup: CDR1 FNHDT, CDR2 SITEND (reference sequence). This CDR3 comprises 14 residues. The CDR3 protein is CASSLGGRAETLYF. Partial CDR3 DNA: TGTGCCAGCAGCCTGGGGGGACGTGCAGAA.

This clone occurred many times. Mouse names are used for the genes. Read sequence stops 4 residues before the CDR3 end, and the germline J gene provides the missing end. The same CDR3 arises from other DNA sequences in this sample as well. The chain has TRBV1 and TRBJ1-2; 11 bases match TRBD1. This CDR3 spans 14 amino acids. Germline V lookup: CDR1 NSQYPW, CDR2 LRSPGD (reference sequence). The trim removed 3 bases at V and 4 bases at J, leaving 1 base unmatched. The CDR3 sequence: CTCSAGTGGSDYTF. The part of the CDR3 DNA that was read is TGCACCTGCAGTGCCGGGACAGGGGGCTCC.

In regard to this clone: The listed genes are named as in mouse. From the germline J gene comes the end of the CDR3, since the read stops 4 residues before it. The chain is built from TRBV13-1 and TRBJ2-3; D is ambiguous. CDR3 length: 12 residues. V shed 8 bases and J shed 1 base, with 8 bases lying between them. CDR1 and CDR2 (germline): NSHNY, SYGAGN. CDR3: CASGAGAETLYF. CDR3 bases read: TGTGCCAGTGGTGCCGGTGCAGAA.

Turning to this clone: Genes and germline come from the mouse. The CDR3 end lies 4 residues beyond the end of the read and is filled in from the germline J gene. The gene calls are TRBV14 and TRBJ2-1; the D gene is possibly TRBD1 (6 bases). Trimming stripped 2 bases from V and 5 bases from J, with 14 bases between. The CDR3 spans 15 residues. CDR1 and CDR2 from the germline V gene are SGHDT and FRDEAV. The CDR3 sequence is CASSFSGQGDAEQFF. The sequenced CDR3 bases are TGTGCCAGCAGTTTTTCGGGACAAGGAGATGCT.

There are a few counts of this clone. The germline and genes are mouse ones. With the read ending 4 residues before the CDR3 end, the germline J gene is used to fill in that end. The rearrangement joins TRBV13-2 to TRBJ2-5, with D tentatively TRBD1 (7 bases). This CDR3 spans 14 amino acids. Germline loops: CDR1 NNHNN, CDR2 SYGAGS (reference sequence). CDR3 DNA (partial): TGTGCCAGCGGTGATGCCAGGGGGGAAGAC. Its protein is CASGDARGED. The entire CDR3 is CASGDARGEDTQYF.

This clone was detected a few times. The gene symbols are mouse symbols. Read data end 4 residues before the CDR3 end; the end is taken from the germline J gene. V usage is TRBV17 and J usage is TRBJ2-7; D ambiguous. V was clipped by 2 bases and J by 1 base, with 3 bases between them. CDR1 and CDR2 from the germline V gene are MNHDT and YYDKIL. The CDR3 sequence is 12 residues long. The covered CDR3 bases are TGTGCTAGCAGTAGAAGGTCCTAT. It specifies CASSRRSY. The entire CDR3 protein is CASSRRSYEQYF.